The sequence of this TCR beta chain was determined in a study of CD8 T cells in Susac syndrome. Study-level information: There were Susac syndrome patients who were therapy-naive at blood draw, others on corticosteroids, and others on intravenous immunoglobulin alone.

The authors reverse transcribed roughly 0.5 to 1 ug RNA with random hexamers. TCRdb re-derived calls from the immunoSEQ multiplex PCR reads in MiXCR, one entry per CDR3 protein. The sample yields around 150,000 distinct CDR3 sequences, over 90% seen once. This clonotype was detected once. Antigen specificity is unknown. All included Susac syndrome patients satisfied recently defined diagnostic criteria for definite or probable disease. Broader study findings: The study's TCR sequencing and HLA analysis drew on a certain number of individuals. That number was acknowledged as relatively small.

CDR1 is SGHAT, CDR2 FQNNGV, per germline. The CDR3 covers 16 residues. Trimming took 1 base from V and 8 from J; bases not matched to a gene: 9. Sequenced sample: CD8+ T cells from PBMCs. The chain joins TRBV11-2 to TRBJ2-1; 9 nucleotides align to TRBD2. This clonotype was obtained from a human donor with Susac syndrome. CDR3 sequence (DNA): TGTGCCAGCAGCTTAGGGTCTTTAGCGGGAGATGATGAGCAGTTCTTC. As protein: CASSLGSLAGDDEQFF.